The rows below give T cell receptor beta chains drawn from one sample of a study of regulatory T cells in long-lasting Graves disease. TCRdb redid the calling of the multiplex PCR reads with MiXCR, one entry per CDR3 protein. Among 250,000 to 300,000 distinct CDR3 sequences listed, around 18% were seen once. The sample was also linked to a second study, of T cells in Graves' hyperthyroidism and ophthalmopathy.

Sequenced here: peripheral blood mononuclear cells (PBMCs), sampled at new diagnosis, from a patient treated with antithyroid drugs. The source of these receptors is a woman aged 25 to 39 with Graves disease. Both conserved end residues are part of each CDR3. A D gene is named only where the DNA matches it firmly. Clone size is shown for a subset of rows, as once, few, many or a class of expanded clone.

clone size | J gene | D gene | V gene | CDR3 DNA | CDR3 protein
many | TRBJ2-7 | . | TRBV11-1 | TGTGCCAGCAGCTCGGGTCGGGGATACTCCTACGAGCAGTACTTC | CASSSGRGYSYEQYF
many | TRBJ1-2 | TRBD1 | TRBV4-1 | TGCGCCAGCAGCCAACCAACGCGGGGACAGAGTAACTATGGCTACACCTTC | CASSQPTRGQSNYGYTF
few | TRBJ2-5 | TRBD1 | TRBV6-2/TRBV6-3 | TGTGCCAGCAGTCAAATACAGGGGGCATGGGAGACCCAGTACTTC | CASSQIQGAWETQYF
. | TRBJ2-2 | . | TRBV2 | TGTGCCAGCAGTCGGACTGGCGGGGCGAACACCGGGGAGCTGTTTTTT | CASSRTGGANTGELFF
many | TRBJ2-7 | . | TRBV12-3/TRBV12-4 | TGTGCCAGCAGTTTAGTGGGGCGCGAGCAGTACTTC | CASSLVGREQYF
many | TRBJ1-1 | . | TRBV3-1 | TGTGCCAGCAGCCGGACTTACGAGGACACTGAAGCTTTCTTT | CASSRTYEDTEAFF
. | TRBJ2-7 | TRBD1 | TRBV20-1 | TGCAGTGCTAGAGCTTATCAGGGGGCGAGATCCTACGAGCAGTACTTC | CSARAYQGARSYEQYF
many | TRBJ1-5 | . | TRBV20-1 | TGCAGTGCGCTGGACAGCATCATTAGCAATCAGCCCCAGCATTTT | CSALDSIISNQPQHF
many | TRBJ1-4 | TRBD1 | TRBV7-6 | TGTGCCAGCAGCTATATGATGTTCGAAACAGGGGCCCCTAATGAAAAACTGTTTTTT | CASSYMMFETGAPNEKLFF
many | TRBJ2-1 | . | TRBV5-1 | TGCGCCAGCAGCTTGGGAGACAATGAGCAGTTCTTC | CASSLGDNEQFF
many | TRBJ1-2 | . | TRBV20-1 | TGCAGTGCTAGAGAGAGTCAGGGGTTGGTAGGCTACACCTTC | CSARESQGLVGYTF
. | TRBJ1-2 | . | TRBV10-3 | TGTGCCATCAGTGAGTCGATAAACGGGGAGAATGGCTACACCTTC | CAISESINGENGYTF
many | TRBJ2-1 | TRBD2 | TRBV20-1 | TGCAGTGCTAGAGACGGGACTAGCGGGGGGGCTTACAATGAGCAGTTCTTC | CSARDGTSGGAYNEQFF
many | TRBJ1-5 | . | TRBV15 | TGTGCCACCAGCAGAGTACGAGAAGAACCCCAGCATTTT | CATSRVREEPQHF
many | TRBJ2-3 | TRBD2 | TRBV5-1 | TGCGCCAGCGAACCGGGACTAGCGGCACAACCCACAGATACGCAGTATTTT | CASEPGLAAQPTDTQYF
many | TRBJ2-7 | TRBD1 | TRBV11-2 | TGTGCCAGCAGCTCCTACACAGGGGCCTACGAGCAGTACTTC | CASSSYTGAYEQYF
. | TRBJ2-3 | TRBD2 | TRBV2 | TGTGCCAGCCCGGGACTAGCGGGGGGCCCTAGCACAGATACGCAGTATTTT | CASPGLAGGPSTDTQYF
many | TRBJ1-6 | . | TRBV2 | TGTGCCAGCAGTGATTCCGGTGATAATTCACCCCTCCACTTT | CASSDSGDNSPLHF
few | TRBJ1-5 | TRBD1 | TRBV4-1 | TGCGCCAGCAGCCAAGCCGGGACAGGGGGCAGCCAGCCCCAGCATTTT | CASSQAGTGGSQPQHF
many | TRBJ2-2 | . | TRBV6-1 | TGTGCCAGCAGATCCTTCCCCAGGACTAAAACCGGGGAGCTGTTTTTT | CASRSFPRTKTGELFF
many | TRBJ1-6 | TRBD1 | TRBV9 | TGTGCCAGCAGCGCCCCAACCGGGACAGGGATTAATTCACCCCTCCACTTT | CASSAPTGTGINSPLHF
many | TRBJ2-1 | . | TRBV6-2/TRBV6-3 | TGTGCCAGCAGTTACTCGGGGGGCTATGAGCAGTTCTTC | CASSYSGGYEQFF
many | TRBJ1-3 | . | TRBV6-2/TRBV6-3 | TGTGCCAGCAGTGAAAATGTGGGAAAATCAAGCTCTGGAAACACCATATATTTT | CASSENVGKSSSGNTIYF
many | TRBJ2-5 | TRBD1 | TRBV5-1 | TGTGCCAGCCTCGGACAGGGGCAAGAGACCCAGTACTTC | CASLGQGQETQYF
. | TRBJ1-2 | . | TRBV12-3/TRBV12-4 | TGTGCCAGCAGTATACAGGGAATATATGGCTACACCTTC | CASSIQGIYGYTF
once | TRBJ1-1 | . | TRBV24-1 | TGTGCCACCAGTGAGGGTGACAGGAACACTGAAGCTTTCTTT | CATSEGDRNTEAFF
many | TRBJ1-6 | . | TRBV29-1 | TGCAGCGTCTCGGAGAAAAGCTATAATTCACCCCTCCACTTT | CSVSEKSYNSPLHF
many | TRBJ2-5 | TRBD2 | TRBV12-3/TRBV12-4 | TGTGCCAGCAGAAGTCTAGCGGGGGGGGGCGAGACCCAGTACTTC | CASRSLAGGGETQYF
many | TRBJ1-5 | . | TRBV5-1 | TGCGCCAGCAGCTTGGATGGTAGCGGCGGGCAGCCCCAGCATTTT | CASSLDGSGGQPQHF
many | TRBJ1-2 | TRBD1 | TRBV6-1 | TGTGCCAGCAGCGGGACAGGTACGAGCTACACCTTC | CASSGTGTSYTF
. | TRBJ1-1 | TRBD1 | TRBV20-1 | TGCAGTGCTGGCCAGGGGGCCGCCGGCACTGAAGCTTTCTTT | CSAGQGAAGTEAFF
. | TRBJ2-7 | TRBD2 | TRBV2 | TGTGCCAGCACCCCCCCGGGGGGATCTGCCTACGAGCAGTACTTC | CASTPPGGSAYEQYF
many | TRBJ1-2 | . | TRBV2 | TGTGCCAGCTTCCGACCAGGGAATGGCTACACCTTC | CASFRPGNGYTF
many | TRBJ2-1 | TRBD1 | TRBV7-2 | TGTGCCAGCAGCCGGACAGGGGATAACTACAATGAGCAGTTCTTC | CASSRTGDNYNEQFF
many | TRBJ1-1 | . | TRBV6-5 | TGTGCCAGCAGTTACGGGGGGGCGCCTTTTGAAGCTTTCTTT | CASSYGGAPFEAFF
many | TRBJ1-1 | . | TRBV5-6 | TGTGCCAGCAGCTTGGTACGGACACCAAACACTGAAGCTTTCTTT | CASSLVRTPNTEAFF
many | TRBJ2-5 | . | TRBV5-8 | TGTGCCAGCAGCTCCTCCGGGGCACGGGGAGAGACCCAGTACTTC | CASSSSGARGETQYF
many | TRBJ1-3 | . | TRBV12-3/TRBV12-4 | TGTGCCAGCAGTTTATGGCTTGGAAACACCATATATTTT | CASSLWLGNTIYF
few | TRBJ2-2 | TRBD1 | TRBV6-1 | TGTGCCAGCAGTGACCCTCGGACAGGAAGAAACACCGGGGAGCTGTTTTTT | CASSDPRTGRNTGELFF
. | TRBJ1-5 | . | TRBV28 | TGTGCCAGCAGTTTATATCCAGACTATAGCAATCAGCCCCAGCATTTT | CASSLYPDYSNQPQHF
many | TRBJ1-2 | TRBD1 | TRBV7-2 | TGTGCCAGCAGCACTCCGGGACAGGGACACTATGGCTACACCTTC | CASSTPGQGHYGYTF
. | TRBJ2-7 | TRBD2 | TRBV3-1 | TGTGCCAGCAGCCAAACTAGCGGGACCCTTGGCGAGCAGTACTTC | CASSQTSGTLGEQYF
many | TRBJ1-1 | . | TRBV11-2 | TGTGCCAGCAGCTTAGGCTCACACAGGGTTGCTTTCTTT | CASSLGSHRVAFF
many | TRBJ1-5 | . | TRBV28 | TGTGCCAGCAGGTTACGCCTGGGGAGCAATCAGCCCCAGCATTTT | CASRLRLGSNQPQHF
many | TRBJ2-5 | TRBD2 | TRBV7-3 | TGTGCCAGCAGCCGGACTAGCGGATACCAAGAGACCCAGTACTTC | CASSRTSGYQETQYF
few | TRBJ2-5 | . | TRBV5-1 | TGCGCCAGCAGCTTTACGGTGTCGAAGGAGACCCAGTACTTC | CASSFTVSKETQYF
. | TRBJ2-4 | TRBD1 | TRBV2 | TGTGCCAGCAGTCTTACCGGGACAGAGAAAAACATTCAGTACTTC | CASSLTGTEKNIQYF
many | TRBJ2-2 | . | TRBV7-8 | TGTGCCAGCAGCTTACGAGTACCGAACACCGGGGAGCTGTTTTTT | CASSLRVPNTGELFF
many | TRBJ2-3 | . | TRBV20-1 | TGCAGTGCTAGTTCGCGGTTTAGCACAGATACGCAGTATTTT | CSASSRFSTDTQYF
few | TRBJ2-7 | TRBD1 | TRBV20-1 | TGCAGTGCAGAGGACAGGGACTACGAGCAGTACTTC | CSAEDRDYEQYF
many | TRBJ1-6 | . | TRBV29-1 | TGCAGCGTCCTGTACCAACCGGGGACACCCCTCCACTTT | CSVLYQPGTPLHF
. | TRBJ2-3 | TRBD2 | TRBV6-2/TRBV6-3 | TGTGCCAGCAGTTCCGGACTAGCGGGGGGGGTTGTAGATACGCAGTATTTT | CASSSGLAGGVVDTQYF
. | TRBJ2-5 | TRBD2 | TRBV11-2 | TGTGCCAGCAGCTTAGATCTAGCGGGGGGGCAGACGCAAGAGACCCAGTACTTC | CASSLDLAGGQTQETQYF
. | TRBJ1-3 | . | TRBV19 | TGTGCCAGCGACTCAGGGGGAAACACCATATATTTT | CASDSGGNTIYF
many | TRBJ2-3 | TRBD2 | TRBV7-9 | TGTGCCAGCAGCTTACTGGCCGGGGGGTTAGGAGATACGCAGTATTTT | CASSLLAGGLGDTQYF
few | TRBJ2-3 | TRBD2 | TRBV12-3/TRBV12-4 | TGTGCCAGCACCCTCGCGGGGGGGGTCACAGATACGCAGTATTTT | CASTLAGGVTDTQYF
many | TRBJ1-5 | TRBD1 | TRBV12-3/TRBV12-4 | TGTGCCAGCAGTCCCTCGACAGGGGGTCAGCCCCAGCATTTT | CASSPSTGGQPQHF